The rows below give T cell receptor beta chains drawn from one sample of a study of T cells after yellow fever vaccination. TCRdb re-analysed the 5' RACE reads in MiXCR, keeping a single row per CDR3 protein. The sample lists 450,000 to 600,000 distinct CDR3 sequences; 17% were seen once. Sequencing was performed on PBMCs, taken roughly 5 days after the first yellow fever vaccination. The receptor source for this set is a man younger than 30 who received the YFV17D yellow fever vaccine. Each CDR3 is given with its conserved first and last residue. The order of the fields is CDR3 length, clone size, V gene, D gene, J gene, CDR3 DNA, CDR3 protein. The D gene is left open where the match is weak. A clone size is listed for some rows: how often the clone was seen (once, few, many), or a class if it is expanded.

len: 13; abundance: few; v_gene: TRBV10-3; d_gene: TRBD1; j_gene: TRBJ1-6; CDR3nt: TGTGCCCCTCCGGGGACAGGGAATTCACCCCTCCACTTT; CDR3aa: CAPPGTGNSPLHF
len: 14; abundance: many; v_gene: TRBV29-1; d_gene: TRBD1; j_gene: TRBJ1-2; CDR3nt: TGCAGCGTTGTGGGGGGACAGGGGGGTCGTGGCTACACCTTC; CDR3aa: CSVVGGQGGRGYTF
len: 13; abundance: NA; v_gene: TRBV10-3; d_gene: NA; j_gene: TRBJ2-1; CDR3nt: TGTGCCATCAGTGAGTCGAGGGTATCGACAGGGTTCTTC; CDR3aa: CAISESRVSTGFF
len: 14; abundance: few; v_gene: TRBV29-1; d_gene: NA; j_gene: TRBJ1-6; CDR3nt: TGCAGCGCTCCGCGGGGCCGGTTAAATTCACCCCTCCACTTT; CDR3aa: CSAPRGRLNSPLHF
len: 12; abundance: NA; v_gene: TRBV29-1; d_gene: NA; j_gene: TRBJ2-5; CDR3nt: TGCAGCGTTGGCTCTAACCAAGAGACCCAGTACTTC; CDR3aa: CSVGSNQETQYF
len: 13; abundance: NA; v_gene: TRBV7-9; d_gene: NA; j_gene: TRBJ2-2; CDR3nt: TGTGCCAGCAGCCCCCAGAGTACCGAAGAGCTGTTTTTT; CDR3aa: CASSPQSTEELFF
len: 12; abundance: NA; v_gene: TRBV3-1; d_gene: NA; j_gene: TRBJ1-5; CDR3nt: TGTGCCAGCAGCCAAGGAATAAGGCCCCAGCATTTT; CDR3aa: CASSQGIRPQHF
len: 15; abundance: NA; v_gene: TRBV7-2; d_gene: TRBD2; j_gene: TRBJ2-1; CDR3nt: TGTGCCAGCAGCGCAACCGGGGGGGTTTACAATGAGCAGTTCTTC; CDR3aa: CASSATGGVYNEQFF
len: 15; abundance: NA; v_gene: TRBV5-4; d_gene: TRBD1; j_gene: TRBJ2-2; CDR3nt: TGTGCCAGCAGCCGGGACAGGGGGAACACCGGGGAGCTGTTTTTT; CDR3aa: CASSRDRGNTGELFF
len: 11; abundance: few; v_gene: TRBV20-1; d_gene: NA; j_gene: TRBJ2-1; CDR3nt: TGCAGTGCTTGGGGTCCCCGGGAGCAGTTCTTC; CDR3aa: CSAWGPREQFF
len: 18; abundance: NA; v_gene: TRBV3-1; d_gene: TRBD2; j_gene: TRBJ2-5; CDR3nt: TGTGCCAGCAGCCAAGATCTTCTAGCGGGGGGGCCGCTGGAGACCCAGTACTTC; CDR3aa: CASSQDLLAGGPLETQYF
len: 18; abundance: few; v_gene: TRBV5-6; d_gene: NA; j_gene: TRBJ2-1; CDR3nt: TGTGCCAGCAGCTTGGACCCGTTGAGACAGATGATCTACAATGAGCAGTTCTTC; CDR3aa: CASSLDPLRQMIYNEQFF
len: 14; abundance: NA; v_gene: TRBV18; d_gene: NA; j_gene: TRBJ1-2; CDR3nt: TGTGCCAGCTCACGACGGGAAGCTAACTATGGCTACACCTTC; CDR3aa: CASSRREANYGYTF
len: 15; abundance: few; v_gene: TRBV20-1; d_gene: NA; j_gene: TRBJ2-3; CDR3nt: TGCAGTGCCCCGACAGCCTACTATAGCACAGATACGCAGTATTTT; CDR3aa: CSAPTAYYSTDTQYF
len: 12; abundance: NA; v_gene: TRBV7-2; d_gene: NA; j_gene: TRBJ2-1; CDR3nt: TGTGCCAGCAGCATCGGGCCCCCCGAGGGGTTCTTC; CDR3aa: CASSIGPPEGFF
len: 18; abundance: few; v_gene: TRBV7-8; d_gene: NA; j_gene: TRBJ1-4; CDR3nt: TGTGCCAGCAGCTTATATCCGGGTTATCGTCGCCCTAATGAAAAACTGTTTTTT; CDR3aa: CASSLYPGYRRPNEKLFF
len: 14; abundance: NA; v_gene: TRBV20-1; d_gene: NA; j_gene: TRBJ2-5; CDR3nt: TGCAGTGCTAGCCCTCCGCTTCGCCTTTTTTCTAAGTACTTC; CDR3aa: CSASPPLRLFSKYF
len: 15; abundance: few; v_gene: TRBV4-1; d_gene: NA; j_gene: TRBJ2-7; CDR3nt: TGCGCCAGCAGCCAAGGGGCAGGGAGCTCCTACGAGCAGTACTTC; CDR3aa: CASSQGAGSSYEQYF
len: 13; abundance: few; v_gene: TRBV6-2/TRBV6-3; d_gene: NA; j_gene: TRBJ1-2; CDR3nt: TGTGCCAGCAGACGCACAGGGAACTATGGCTACACCTTC; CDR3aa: CASRRTGNYGYTF
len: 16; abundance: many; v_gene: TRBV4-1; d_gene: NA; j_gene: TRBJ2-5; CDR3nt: TGCGCCAGCAGCCCGCAAGAGGGGGGGCGTGGGAAGACCCAGTACTTC; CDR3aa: CASSPQEGGRGKTQYF
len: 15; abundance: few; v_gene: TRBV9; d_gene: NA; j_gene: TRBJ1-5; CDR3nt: TGTGCCAGCACCGCGGGGTTCTATAGCAATCAGCCCCAGCATTTT; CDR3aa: CASTAGFYSNQPQHF
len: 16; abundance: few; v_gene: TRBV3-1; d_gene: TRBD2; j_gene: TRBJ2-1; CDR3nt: TGTGCCAGCAGCCAACCTAGCGGGGGGGTTCGGGATGAGCAGTTCTTC; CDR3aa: CASSQPSGGVRDEQFF
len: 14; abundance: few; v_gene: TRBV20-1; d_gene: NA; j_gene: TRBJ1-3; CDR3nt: TGCAGTGCTAATGACGGGGTGAGGGGAAACACCATATATTTT; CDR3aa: CSANDGVRGNTIYF